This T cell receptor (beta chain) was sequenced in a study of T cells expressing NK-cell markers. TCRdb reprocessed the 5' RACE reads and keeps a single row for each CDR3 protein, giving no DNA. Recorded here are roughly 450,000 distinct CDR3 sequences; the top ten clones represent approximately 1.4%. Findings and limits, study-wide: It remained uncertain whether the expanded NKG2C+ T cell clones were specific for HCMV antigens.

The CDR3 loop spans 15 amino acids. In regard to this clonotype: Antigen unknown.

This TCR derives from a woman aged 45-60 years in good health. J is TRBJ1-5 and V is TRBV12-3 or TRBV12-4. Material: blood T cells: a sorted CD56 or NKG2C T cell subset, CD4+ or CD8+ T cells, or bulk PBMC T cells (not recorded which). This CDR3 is CASSLSGGRGQPQHF.